Below, 30 T cell receptor beta chains from the same sample are listed, as sequenced in a study of OX40 agonist ivuxolimab in advanced cancers. Generated by immunoSEQ multiplex PCR, the TCRdb table keeps only in-frame clones and is missing some. Seen here are about 28,000 clones, more than 85% observed once, and the top ten hold approximately 25%. The sequences come from CD4+ or CD8+ T cells sorted from blood, collected in a trial of the OX40 agonist ivuxolimab. The receptors here all came from an adult with an advanced solid tumor such as melanoma, head and neck, liver or kidney cancer.

The V and J genes are TRBV2 and TRBJ2-3, with TRBD2 matching over 10 bases. Germline CDR1 and CDR2: SNHLY and FYNNEI. J was trimmed by 0 bases and V by 8 bases; bases with no gene match: 5. The CDR3 consists of 15 residues. In DNA, the CDR3 is TGTGCCAGCCCTGGACTAGCGGCTAGCACAGATACGCAGTATTTT. It translates to CASPGLAASTDTQYF.

The genes are TRBV7-6 and TRBJ2-2; TRBD1 matches at 7 bases. The V segment lost 4 bases and the J segment 4 bases; nucleotides outside the gene matches: 9. The germline V gene encodes CDR1 SGHVS and CDR2 FNYEAQ. This CDR3 comprises 16 residues. The CDR3 DNA sequence: TGTGCCAGCAGCTACACACACAGGGGTGGCACCGGGGAGCTGTTTTTT. This translates into CASSYTHRGGTGELFF.

The CDR3, as DNA: TGTGCCATCCGGGACAGGAGGAATGAGCAGTTCTTC. It codes for CAIRDRRNEQFF. The rearrangement links TRBV2 to TRBJ2-1, with 8 nucleotides matching TRBD1. CDR1 is SNHLY and CDR2 is FYNNEI in the germline V gene. The CDR3 consists of 12 residues. V shed 10 bases, J shed 7 bases, and the junction held 6 bases outside the gene matches.

J is TRBJ2-1 and V is TRBV13; TRBD2 aligns across 12 bases. CDR1 and CDR2 (germline): PRHDT, FYEKMQ (reference sequence). The CDR3 runs 17 residues. V was pared by 0 bases and J by 4 bases, with 4 bases of the junction left unmatched. Written as DNA, the CDR3 is TGTGCCAGCAGCTTAGGGACTAGCGGGGGATTGTACAATGAGCAGTTCTTC. Amino acids: CASSLGTSGGLYNEQFF.

This clone was recorded a few times. The chain combines TRBV5-8 with TRBJ2-3; 7 positions agree with TRBD2. Trimming removed 4 bases from V and 3 bases from J; junction bases left unmatched: 17. The CDR3 extends over 18 amino acids. Looked up from germline, CDR1 is SGHTS and CDR2 is YDEGEE. The CDR3 bases are TGTGCCAGCAGCCCCATGGGGCTAGGGCGGGGGAGGACAGATACGCAGTATTTT. Amino acids: CASSPMGLGRGRTDTQYF.

This clone was recorded once. This chain connects TRBV10-1 to TRBJ1-1, with 7 nucleotides matching TRBD1. Germline V gives CDR1 WNHNN, CDR2 SYGVQD (reference sequence). The V and J ends lost 6 bases and 4 bases, in that order; junction bases with no gene match: 2. This CDR3 is 12 amino acids long. The CDR3 loop is CASSAGGTEAFF. The DNA for the CDR3 is TGCGCCAGCAGCGCAGGGGGCACTGAAGCTTTCTTT.

The genes are TRBV27 and TRBJ1-1, with a possible D match to TRBD1 (5 bases). Germline assignment: CDR1 MNHEY and CDR2 SMNVEV (reference sequence). V gave up 3 bases and J gave up 4 bases, with 18 bases separating them. The CDR3 has 16 amino acids. This CDR3 reads CASSFARVTVTTEAFF. The CDR3, as DNA: TGTGCCAGCAGTTTCGCCAGGGTTACCGTGACCACTGAAGCTTTCTTT.

V gene TRBV4-3 combines with J gene TRBJ1-5; D unresolved. CDR1 LGHNA and CDR2 YSLEER come from the germline V gene. Trimming left V 0 bases short and J 7 bases short, with 13 bases between. This CDR3 contains 15 residues. CDR3 protein: CASSQDAGSGQPQHF. The DNA of the CDR3 is TGCGCCAGCAGCCAAGATGCGGGGTCAGGCCAGCCCCAGCATTTT.

The chain uses TRBV27 and TRBJ2-7; D possibly corresponds to TRBD1 (5 bases). V was clipped by 4 bases and J by 2 bases, with 15 bases between them. Per germline, CDR1 MNHEY and CDR2 SMNVEV (reference sequence). This CDR3 is built from 15 residues. The CDR3 DNA is TGTGCCAGCAGTTCGTCACAGGTACCCCCCTACGAGCAGTACTTC. Translation: CASSSSQVPPYEQYF.

The V gene is TRBV7-9, the J gene TRBJ1-6, with D hard to call. Trimming took off 8 bases at V and 7 bases at J, with 12 bases between the two ends. There are 13 residues in the CDR3. Germline CDR1 reads SEHNR; CDR2 reads FQNEAQ (reference sequence). This CDR3 reads CASQSGPNSPLHF. The CDR3 bases are TGTGCCAGCCAGAGCGGGCCGAATTCACCCCTCCACTTT.

The V and J genes are TRBV7-2 and TRBJ2-1; tentatively, D is TRBD2 (5 bases). The CDR3 consists of 16 residues. Germline lookup yields CDR1 SGHTA and CDR2 FQGNSA. Trimming shortened V by 6 bases and J by 0 bases, and 15 bases separated the two germline ends. The CDR3 sequence is CASSALSGDSYNEQFF. CDR3 bases: TGTGCCAGCAGTGCCTTGAGCGGAGACTCCTACAATGAGCAGTTCTTC.

J is TRBJ2-1 and V is TRBV9; D is possibly TRBD2 (5 bases). CDR3 length equals 15 residues. The V gene's germline CDR1 is SGDLS and CDR2 YYNGEE. V was shortened by 3 bases and J by 0 bases, with 10 bases between the two germline ends. CDR3 bases: TGTGCCAGCAGCGATGCGGGTTCCTCCTACAATGAGCAGTTCTTC. Its translation is CASSDAGSSYNEQFF.

V gene TRBV4-3 combines with J gene TRBJ1-5; tentatively, D is TRBD1 (5 bases). Trimming left V 0 bases short and J 3 bases short, with 21 bases between. This CDR3 has 19 amino acids. The germline V gene has CDR1 LGHNA and CDR2 YSLEER. Here the CDR3 DNA reads TGCGCCAGCAGCCAAGACTTCCCAACCGGGACGGGAATCAATCAGCCCCAGCATTTT. Its protein product is CASSQDFPTGTGINQPQHF.

Only one count was recorded for this clone. The chain employs TRBV19 and TRBJ1-5, with no clear D. V dropped 8 bases and J dropped 9 bases, with 14 bases sitting between them. CDR3 length: 12 residues. Germline V gene lookup returns CDR1 LNHDA and CDR2 SQIVND (reference sequence). This chain's CDR3 is CASRGGARPQHF. CDR3 coding DNA: TGTGCCAGTCGGGGAGGTGCTCGGCCCCAGCATTTT.

The chain carries TRBV6-1 and TRBJ2-3, with TRBD2 identical over 11 bases. The CDR3 has 15 amino acids. The V gene end was trimmed by 6 bases and the J gene end by 6 bases; junction bases not matched to a gene: 8. The germline V gene encodes CDR1 MNHNS and CDR2 SASEGT. CDR3: CASRPSGGLGDTQYF. DNA of the CDR3: TGTGCCAGCAGACCTAGCGGGGGGCTGGGGGATACGCAGTATTTT.

The chain joins TRBV27 to TRBJ2-1, with TRBD2 matching over 12 bases. V shed 5 bases and J 4 bases; nucleotides not matched to a gene: 6. Germline CDR1 is MNHEY and CDR2 is SMNVEV (reference sequence). The CDR3 spans 16 residues. For the CDR3, the DNA is TGTGCCAGCAGTCCCCTAGCGGGAGGGGCTTACAATGAGCAGTTCTTC. It translates to CASSPLAGGAYNEQFF.

The rearrangement joins TRBV7-6 to TRBJ2-1, with D uncertain. Germline assignment: CDR1 SGHVS and CDR2 FNYEAQ. The CDR3 spans 13 residues. V dropped 4 bases and J dropped 9 bases, with 13 bases sitting between them. The chain's CDR3 is CASSSGPRSEQFF. Here the CDR3 DNA reads TGTGCCAGCAGCTCCGGGCCCCGGAGTGAGCAGTTCTTC. The full variable domain, its missing parts supplied by reference TRBV7-6 and TRBJ2-1, is GAGVSQSPRYKVTKRGQDVALRCDPISGHVSLYWYRQALGQGPEFLTYFNYEAQQDKSGLPNDRFSAERPEGSISTLTIQRTEQRDSAMYRCASSSGPRSEQFFGPGTRLTVL.

This clone was seen more than once but under ten times. The rearrangement links TRBV28 to TRBJ1-5, with 8 bases that match TRBD1. CDR3 length: 15 amino acids. CDR1 and CDR2 (germline): MDHEN, SYDVKM. V lost 2 bases to trimming and J lost 3 bases; unmatched junction nucleotides: 3. The CDR3 DNA sequence: TGTGCCAGCAGTTTAGGCAGGGGGCCCAATCAGCCCCAGCATTTT. It is translated as CASSLGRGPNQPQHF.

The V gene is TRBV28, the J gene TRBJ1-2; D may be TRBD1 (6 bases). Germline assignment: CDR1 MDHEN and CDR2 SYDVKM. The length of the CDR3 is 16 residues. V was trimmed by 6 bases and J by 2 bases, leaving 19 bases between them. CDR3: CASRSHAGQPNYGYTF. The CDR3 DNA reads as TGTGCCAGCAGATCCCACGCTGGACAGCCCAACTATGGCTACACCTTC.

In its sample, this clone was seen a few times. The chain combines TRBV7-7 with TRBJ2-7; 8 positions match TRBD2. CDR3 length equals 15 residues. V shed 5 bases and J 5 bases; nucleotides not matched to a gene: 11. The germline V gene has CDR1 SSHAT and CDR2 FNYEAQ (reference sequence). CDR3 protein: CASSPFPGGRDEQYF. CDR3 nucleotides: TGTGCCAGCAGCCCCTTCCCGGGGGGGCGGGACGAGCAGTACTTC.

This chain links TRBV5-6 with TRBJ2-1; D could derive from TRBD1 or TRBD2 (5 bases each). CDR3 length: 16 amino acids. Trimming cost V 4 bases and J 9 bases, with 23 bases left between them. The germline V gene encodes CDR1 SGHDT and CDR2 YYEEEE. The CDR3 DNA reads as TGTGCCAGCAGCGCGCCGGGCCCCACATGGGGGAGTGAGCAGTTCTTC. Translated, it gives CASSAPGPTWGSEQFF.

The chain uses TRBV7-9 and TRBJ2-7, with a possible D match to TRBD2 (6 bases). Between the trimmed V and J ends, which lost 5 bases and 1 base, there was a span of 15 bases. CDR1 and CDR2 from the germline V gene are SEHNR and FQNEAQ (reference sequence). The CDR3 covers 15 residues. CDR3 loop: CASSPRVAGSYEQYF. The CDR3 nucleotides are TGTGCCAGCAGCCCCAGGGTGGCGGGATCCTACGAGCAGTACTTC. The full variable domain, with the rest looked up from reference TRBV7-9 and TRBJ2-7, is DTGVSQNPRHKITKRGQNVTFRCDPISEHNRLYWYRQTLGQGPEFLTYFQNEAQLEKSRLLSDRFSAERPKGSFSTLEIQRTEQGDSAMYLCASSPRVAGSYEQYFGPGTRLTVT.

This chain uses TRBV5-1 with TRBJ2-1; D remains ambiguous. Germline CDR1 is SGHRS and CDR2 is YFSETQ. This CDR3 spans 13 amino acids. The ends were cut back, 0 bases at V and 2 bases at J, with 3 bases in the middle. The CDR3 here is CASSLGTYNEQFF. Written as DNA, the CDR3 is TGCGCCAGCAGCTTGGGAACCTACAATGAGCAGTTCTTC.

V and J are TRBV13 and TRBJ2-1; 9 bases fit TRBD1. Germline assignment: CDR1 PRHDT and CDR2 FYEKMQ (reference sequence). V lost 4 bases to trimming and J lost 7 bases; unmatched junction nucleotides: 8. The CDR3 totals 15 residues. The CDR3 nucleotides are TGTGCCAGCAGCTCGTTGGGGACAGGGAAGAATGAGCAGTTCTTC. Its translation is CASSSLGTGKNEQFF.

The chain uses TRBV19 and TRBJ1-1; D is unresolved. The CDR3 covers 13 residues. Germline CDR1 reads LNHDA; CDR2 reads SQIVND (reference sequence). V was trimmed by 1 base and J by 11 bases, leaving 14 bases between them. The CDR3 loop is CASSIGSPRDAFF. CDR3 nucleotide sequence: TGTGCCAGTAGTATAGGTAGTCCCCGGGATGCTTTCTTT.

The chain couples TRBV9 to TRBJ2-1; 10 bases fit TRBD2. CDR3 length: 14 amino acids. V lost 1 base and J lost 5; bases outside the gene matches: 0. In germline, CDR1 is SGDLS, CDR2 YYNGEE. The CDR3 loop reads CASSVSGRDNEQFF. The CDR3 coding sequence is TGTGCCAGCAGCGTAAGCGGGAGGGACAATGAGCAGTTCTTC.

The rearrangement joins TRBV15 to TRBJ1-4; D unclear. The CDR3 consists of 15 residues. Germline V gives CDR1 LNHNV, CDR2 YYDKDF (reference sequence). Trimming pared 3 bases from V and 0 bases from J, leaving 8 bases between. The CDR3 loop reads CATSRTIATNEKLFF. The DNA of the CDR3 is TGTGCCACCAGCAGGACCATTGCAACTAATGAAAAACTGTTTTTT.

The chain joins TRBV4-3 to TRBJ2-1; 11 positions match TRBD2. The trim removed 0 bases at V and 6 bases at J, leaving 4 bases unmatched. Per germline, CDR1 LGHNA and CDR2 YSLEER. This CDR3 has 16 residues. The CDR3, as DNA: TGCGCCAGCAGCCAAGATAGACTAGCGGGACGCAATGAGCAGTTCTTC. This gives the protein CASSQDRLAGRNEQFF.

V is TRBV11-2 and J is TRBJ2-7; D gene ambiguous. Germline loops: CDR1 SGHAT, CDR2 FQNNGV. This CDR3 region has 12 residues. V lost 5 bases and J 0 bases, leaving 5 bases between the germline ends. The CDR3 DNA follows: TGTGCCAGCAGCCTCCTCTCCTACGAGCAGTACTTC. Encoded protein: CASSLLSYEQYF. The whole variable domain, filled in from reference TRBV11-2 and TRBJ2-7, reads EAGVAQSPRYKIIEKRQSVAFWCNPISGHATLYWYQQILGQGPKLLIQFQNNGVVDDSQLPKDRFSAERLKGVDSTLKIQPAKLEDSAVYLCASSLLSYEQYFGPGTRLTVT.

The chain couples TRBV6-5 to TRBJ1-1, with TRBD1 as a possible D gene (6 bases). Trimming cost V 0 bases and J 4 bases, with 12 bases left between them. The CDR3 loop spans 15 amino acids. CDR1 and CDR2 (germline): MNHEY, SVGAGI. The CDR3 loop is CASSYSQGGGTEAFF. The DNA of the CDR3 is TGTGCCAGCAGTTACTCACAGGGCGGGGGCACTGAAGCTTTCTTT.